This T cell receptor beta chain was captured by sequencing in a study of blood T cells in healthy people across ages. Study background: Capture by template switching was about one barcoded beta molecule per two T cells. Whole-study results and caveats: Long-lived and aged donors differed, with more naive CD4+ cells and higher diversity in the long-lived. Roughly linear declines in TCR beta diversity per million T cells occurred with age.

This clonotype occurred once. Its antigen is unknown. Alongside a J-beta primer mix, a sample-barcoded 5' primer served in a second PCR lasting roughly 7 to 11 cycles. A single record per CDR3 protein comes from TCRdb applying MiXCR to the 5' RACE reads. The sample has 1.5 million to 2 million distinct CDR3 sequences; 40% to 55% are singletons. The CDR3 is 15 residues long. The germline V gene has CDR1 ENHRY and CDR2 SYGVKD. V lost 6 bases to trimming and J lost 8 bases; unmatched junction nucleotides: 13. Sequencing used blood. The receptor was isolated from a woman in her thirties or forties in good health. This chain links TRBV10-3 with TRBJ2-3; 8 bases align to TRBD2. The chain's CDR3 is CAIRDGGGSTSTQYF. The CDR3 nucleotides read TGTGCCATCAGAGATGGCGGGGGGTCAACCAGTACGCAGTATTTT.